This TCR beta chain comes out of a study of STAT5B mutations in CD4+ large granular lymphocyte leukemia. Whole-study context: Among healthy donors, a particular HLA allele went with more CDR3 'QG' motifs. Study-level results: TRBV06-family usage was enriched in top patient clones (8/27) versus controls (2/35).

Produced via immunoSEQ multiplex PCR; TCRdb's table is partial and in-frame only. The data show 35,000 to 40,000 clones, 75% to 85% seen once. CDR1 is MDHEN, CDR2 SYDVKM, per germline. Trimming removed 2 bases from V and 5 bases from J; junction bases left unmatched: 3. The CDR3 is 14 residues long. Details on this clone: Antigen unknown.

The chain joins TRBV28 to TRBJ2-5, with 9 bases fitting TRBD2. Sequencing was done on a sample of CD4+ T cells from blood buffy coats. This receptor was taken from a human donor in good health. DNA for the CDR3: TGTGCCAGCAGTTTAGGACTAGCGTTGGAGACCCAGTACTTC. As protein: CASSLGLALETQYF.